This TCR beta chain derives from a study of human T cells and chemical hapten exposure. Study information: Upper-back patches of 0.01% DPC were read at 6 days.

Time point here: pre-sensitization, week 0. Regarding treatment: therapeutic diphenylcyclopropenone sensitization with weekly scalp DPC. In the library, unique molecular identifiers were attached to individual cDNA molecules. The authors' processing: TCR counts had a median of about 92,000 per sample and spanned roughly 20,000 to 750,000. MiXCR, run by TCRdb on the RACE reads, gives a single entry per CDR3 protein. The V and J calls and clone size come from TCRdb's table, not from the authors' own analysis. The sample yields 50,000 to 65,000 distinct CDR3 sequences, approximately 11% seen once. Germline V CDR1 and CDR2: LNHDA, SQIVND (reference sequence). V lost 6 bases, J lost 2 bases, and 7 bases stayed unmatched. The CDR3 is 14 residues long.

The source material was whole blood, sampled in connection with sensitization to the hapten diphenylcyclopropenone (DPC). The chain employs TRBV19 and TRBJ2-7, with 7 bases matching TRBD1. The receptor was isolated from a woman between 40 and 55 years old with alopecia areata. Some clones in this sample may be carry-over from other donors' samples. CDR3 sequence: CASSPTGIPYEQYF. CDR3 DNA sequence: TGTGCCAGTAGCCCGACAGGGATACCCTACGAGCAGTACTTC.